This T cell receptor beta chain derives from a study of OX40 agonist ivuxolimab in advanced cancers. V lost 0 bases, J lost 5 bases, and 8 bases lay in between. This CDR3 comprises 13 residues. The germline gives CDR1 SQVTM, CDR2 ANQGSEA. Sequencing was performed with immunoSEQ multiplex PCR; in TCRdb, only in-frame clones are kept and a portion is missing. The sample shows about 84,000 clones, 90% to 95% of them seen only once. This sequence originates from an adult with an advanced solid tumor such as melanoma, head and neck, liver or kidney cancer. The V call is TRBV29-1, the J call TRBJ1-5, with D unresolved. The sequencing here drew on CD4+ or CD8+ T cells sorted from blood, taken in a trial of the OX40 agonist ivuxolimab. The CDR3 region is CSVEEQEDQPQHF. The DNA of the CDR3 is TGCAGCGTTGAAGAGCAGGAAGATCAGCCCCAGCATTTT.